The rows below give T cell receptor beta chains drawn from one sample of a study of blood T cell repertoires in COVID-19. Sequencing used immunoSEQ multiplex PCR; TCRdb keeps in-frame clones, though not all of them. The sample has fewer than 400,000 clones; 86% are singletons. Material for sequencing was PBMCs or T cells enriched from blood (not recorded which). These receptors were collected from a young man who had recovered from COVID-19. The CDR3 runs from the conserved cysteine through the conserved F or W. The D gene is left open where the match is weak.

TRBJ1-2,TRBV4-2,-,CASSQATTGLGYGYTF,TGTGCCAGCAGCCAAGCCACAACAGGGTTGGGGTATGGCTACACCTTC
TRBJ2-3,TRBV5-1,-,CASSLTRDTQYF,TGCGCCAGCAGCTTGACTCGAGATACGCAGTATTTT
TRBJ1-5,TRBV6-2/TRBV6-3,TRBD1,CASSGQGGRQPQHF,TGTGCCAGCAGTGGACAGGGTGGGCGTCAGCCCCAGCATTTT
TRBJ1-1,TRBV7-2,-,CASSFAANTEAFF,TGTGCCAGCAGCTTCGCGGCGAACACTGAAGCTTTCTTT
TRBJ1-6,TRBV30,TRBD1,CAWRKTTGGFYNSPLHF,TGTGCCTGGAGGAAGACGACAGGGGGGTTTTATAATTCACCCCTCCACTTT
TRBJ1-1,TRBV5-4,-,CASSLGQGIDTEAFF,TGTGCCAGCAGCTTGGGGCAGGGGATCGACACTGAAGCTTTCTTT
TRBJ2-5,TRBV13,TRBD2,CASSLASGSVTQYF,TGTGCCAGCAGCTTAGCAAGCGGGAGCGTGACCCAGTACTTC
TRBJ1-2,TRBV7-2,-,CASSRDEGRDGYTF,TGTGCCAGCAGCCGTGACGAAGGGAGGGATGGCTACACCTTC
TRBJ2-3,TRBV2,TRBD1,CASSAAGGRTDTQYF,TGTGCCAGCAGTGCGGCAGGGGGCCGCACAGATACGCAGTATTTT
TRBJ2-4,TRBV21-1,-,CASSKKAGRLAKNIQYF,TGTGCCAGCAGCAAGAAAGCAGGGAGGTTGGCCAAAAACATTCAGTACTTC